This paragraph reports one T cell receptor beta chain. This specimen includes other DNA sequences encoding the same CDR3. This entry is derived from a study of cytomegalovirus exposure and HLA in healthy donors. The PCR made use of 60 Vbeta and 13 Jbeta primers. Libraries were prepared by immunoSEQ multiplex PCR; TCRdb keeps only in-frame clonotypes and omits some of them. The table has approximately 180,000 clones, 60% to 85% seen once. Germline CDR1 reads LNHDA; CDR2 reads SQIVND (reference sequence). There are 15 residues in the CDR3. V shed 3 bases and J shed 0 bases, with 8 bases lying between them.

The chain joins TRBV19 to TRBJ1-4; TRBD1 is a possible D gene (6 bases). Sequenced: PBMCs. The TCR was taken from a woman aged 40 to 50 in good health and CMV-seronegative. CDR3 residues: CASSIAGATNEKLFF. The CDR3 nucleotides are TGTGCCAGTAGTATCGCAGGGGCAACTAATGAAAAACTGTTTTTT. Variable domain in full (rest from reference TRBV19 and TRBJ1-4): DGGITQSPKYLFRKEGQNVTLSCEQNLNHDAMYWYRQDPGQGLRLIYYSQIVNDFQKGDIAEGYSVSREKKESFPLTVTSAQKNPTAFYLCASSIAGATNEKLFFGSGTQLSVL.